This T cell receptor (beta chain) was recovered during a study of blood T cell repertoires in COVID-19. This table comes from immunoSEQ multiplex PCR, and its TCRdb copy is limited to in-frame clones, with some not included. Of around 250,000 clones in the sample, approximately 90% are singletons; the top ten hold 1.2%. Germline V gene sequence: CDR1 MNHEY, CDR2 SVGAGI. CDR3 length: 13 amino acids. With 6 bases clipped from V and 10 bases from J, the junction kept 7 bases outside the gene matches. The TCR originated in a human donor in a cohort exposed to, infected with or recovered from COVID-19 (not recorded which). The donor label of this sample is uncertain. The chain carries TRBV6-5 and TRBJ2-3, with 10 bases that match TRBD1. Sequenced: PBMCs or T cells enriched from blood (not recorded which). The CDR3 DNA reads TGTGCCAGCAGCCGGACAGGGGGAGCGCCGCAGTATTTT. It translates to CASSRTGGAPQYF.